The sequence of this T cell receptor (beta chain) was determined in a study of T cell repertoires in ileal Crohn's disease. The CDR3 contains 17 residues. From germline, CDR1 is SGHTA and CDR2 FQGNSA. The V end lost 5 bases, the J end lost 2 bases, and 21 bases lay between the germline ends. Adults with ileal or ileocolonic Crohn's disease and an indication for resection were eligible. Study findings and constraints: Compared with CD4 T cells, sorted CD8 cells carried more expanded clones. Clonal expansions were more frequent in active smokers than non-smokers at surgery.

Note on this clone: Antigen unknown.

The repertoire was sequenced with immunoSEQ multiplex PCR; TCRdb's copy has only in-frame clones and lacks some. The sample includes over 2,000 clones, around 96% of them seen just once. The V call is TRBV7-2, the J call TRBJ1-2, with TRBD1 as a possible D gene (5 bases). This sequence was found in an adult with Crohn's disease. Source material: ileal tissue. CDR3 bases: TGTGCCAGCAGCCATGAAAGACGGGGGTGGTGGAACTATGGCTACACCTTC. Encoded protein: CASSHERRGWWNYGYTF.